The clone carrying this TCR beta chain appeared many times. The data were taken from a study of T-cell reconstitution after alpha-beta-depleted transplantation in children. This CDR3 contains 15 residues. V lost 3 bases, J lost 2 bases, and 8 bases lay in between. Germline loops: CDR1 KGHSH, CDR2 LQKENI. As it was prepared, the TCRbeta library received unique molecular identifiers. TCRdb processed the PCR reads anew with MiXCR; each CDR3 protein has one entry. The sample lists 170,000 or so distinct CDR3 sequences, roughly 6.8% occurring once. The TCR sequence derives from a human donor who donated a stem cell graft to a child with Wiskott-Aldrich syndrome. The material sequenced was PBMCs from the stem cell graft donor, taken from the stem cell graft. The chain employs TRBV18 and TRBJ1-6; D is undetermined. The CDR3 sequence: CASSPLQAYNSPLHF. CDR3 coding DNA: TGTGCCAGCTCACCTCTACAAGCCTATAATTCACCCCTCCACTTT. The full variable domain, rest sourced from reference TRBV18 and TRBJ1-6, is NAGVMQNPRHLVRRRGQEARLRCSPMKGHSHVYWYRQLPEEGLKFMVYLQKENIIDESGMPKERFSAEFPKEGPSILRIQQVVRGDSAAYFCASSPLQAYNSPLHFGNGTRLTVT.